Sequencing of this T cell receptor beta chain was carried out in a study of T cell repertoires in cytomegalovirus infection. Whole-study context: Newly reported HLA-C-restricted and thoroughly characterized HLA-B-restricted CMV epitopes were employed. Matching HLA type and CMV infection were both indicated by public TCR beta signatures.

About this clonotype: What it binds is unknown.

TCRdb called the reads again in MiXCR, with one record for every CDR3 protein. The sample has approximately 910,000 distinct CDR3 sequences, roughly a third seen once. Overall study findings and caveats: Ex vivo, HLA-C-restricted CMV-specific TCR beta clonotypes prevailed over the rest of the response.

V trimming: 3 bases; J trimming: 6 bases; junction bases outside the gene matches: 20. This CDR3 contains 19 residues. Germline values: CDR1 SGHVS, CDR2 FNYEAQ. The V gene is TRBV7-6, the J gene TRBJ2-1, with 7 positions matching TRBD2. The sequence came from a human donor in good health (CMV status not recorded). Some clones in this sample may be carry-over from other donors' samples. This specimen was cultured CD8+ T cells from PBMCs, taken from culture after CMV antigen stimulation. CDR3 residues: CASSLLTSYYPVQGNEQFF. The CDR3 DNA sequence: TGTGCCAGCAGCTTGTTGACTAGCTATTACCCCGTGCAGGGCAATGAGCAGTTCTTC.